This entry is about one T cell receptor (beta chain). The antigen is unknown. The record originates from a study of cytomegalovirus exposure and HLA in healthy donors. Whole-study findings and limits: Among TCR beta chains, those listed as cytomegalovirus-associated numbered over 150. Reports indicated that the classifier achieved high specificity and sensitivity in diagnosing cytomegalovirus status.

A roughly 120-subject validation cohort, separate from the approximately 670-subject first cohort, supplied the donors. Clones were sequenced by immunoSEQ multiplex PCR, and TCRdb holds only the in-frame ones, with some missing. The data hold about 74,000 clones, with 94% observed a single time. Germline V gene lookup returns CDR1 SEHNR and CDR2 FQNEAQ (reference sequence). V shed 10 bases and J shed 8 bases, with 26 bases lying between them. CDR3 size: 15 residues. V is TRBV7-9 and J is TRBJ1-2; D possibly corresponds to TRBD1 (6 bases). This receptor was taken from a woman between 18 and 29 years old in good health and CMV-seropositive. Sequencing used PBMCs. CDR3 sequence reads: CATPLRGGTGRGYTF. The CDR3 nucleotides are TGTGCCACCCCACTTAGGGGGGGGACCGGGCGAGGCTACACCTTC. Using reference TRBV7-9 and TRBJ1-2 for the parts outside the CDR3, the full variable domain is DTGVSQNPRHKITKRGQNVTFRCDPISEHNRLYWYRQTLGQGPEFLTYFQNEAQLEKSRLLSDRFSAERPKGSFSTLEIQRTEQGDSAMYLCATPLRGGTGRGYTFGSGTRLTVV.